Listed below are T cell receptor beta chains from one sample, sequenced in a study of blood T cell repertoires in COVID-19. Clones were read by immunoSEQ multiplex PCR, and TCRdb kept only the in-frame ones, dropping some. The table shows more than 150,000 clones, with about 90% occurring only once. Sequencing was done on a sample of peripheral blood. The receptors come from an older man with active or convalescent COVID-19. The CDR3 runs from the conserved cysteine through the conserved F or W. D genes are given only for firm matches. Clone size is shown for a subset of rows, as once, few, many or a class of expanded clone.

J	D	V	size	CDR3	DNA
TRBJ1-4	NA	TRBV18	NA	CASSEGGADEKLFF	TGTGCCAGCTCTGAAGGGGGGGCGGATGAAAAACTGTTTTTT
TRBJ1-2	TRBD1	TRBV20-1	NA	CSASIRGFDYGYTF	TGCAGTGCTAGTATCAGGGGGTTCGACTATGGCTACACCTTC
TRBJ2-2	TRBD1	TRBV5-1	NA	CASSSGTGGLRELFF	TGCGCCAGCAGCTCCGGGACAGGGGGCCTTAGGGAGCTGTTTTTT
TRBJ2-3	NA	TRBV11-2	NA	CASSPSGWTDTQYF	TGTGCCAGCAGCCCGAGCGGATGGACAGATACGCAGTATTTT
TRBJ1-1	NA	TRBV28	NA	CALGALRTEAFF	TGTGCCCTGGGGGCATTAAGAACTGAAGCTTTCTTT
TRBJ1-2	NA	TRBV6-1	NA	CASSEGLTGYRLYGYTF	TGTGCCAGCAGTGAAGGCCTGACGGGGTACCGACTCTATGGCTACACCTTC
TRBJ2-5	TRBD2	TRBV5-4	NA	CASSAMTSGRIGQETQYF	TGTGCCAGCAGCGCCATGACTAGCGGGAGGATTGGGCAAGAGACCCAGTACTTC
TRBJ1-4	TRBD1	TRBV12-3/TRBV12-4	NA	CADRGGENEKLFF	TGTGCCGACAGGGGGGGGGAGAATGAAAAACTGTTTTTT
TRBJ1-2	TRBD1	TRBV4-2	once	CASSRPGQGISDNYGYTF	TGTGCCAGCAGCCGCCCGGGACAGGGGATCTCCGATAACTATGGCTACACCTTC
TRBJ1-2	NA	TRBV18	NA	CASSPPGGLLNGYTF	TGTGCCAGCTCACCACCGGGGGGGCTCTTGAATGGCTACACCTTC
TRBJ1-4	TRBD1	TRBV5-1	NA	CASSQGPTGNEKLFF	TGCGCCAGCAGTCAGGGGCCGACAGGGAATGAAAAACTGTTTTTT
TRBJ2-6	NA	TRBV29-1	NA	CSVDSSSGANVLTF	TGCAGCGTTGATAGCAGCTCTGGGGCCAACGTCCTGACTTTC
TRBJ2-3	NA	TRBV28	NA	CASSLSLYWDTQYF	TGTGCCAGCAGTTTATCACTATACTGGGATACGCAGTATTTT
TRBJ2-2	TRBD2	TRBV5-1	NA	CASSPLTSGRAATGELFF	TGCGCCAGCAGCCCGCTAACAAGCGGGAGGGCCGCCACCGGGGAGCTGTTTTTT
TRBJ1-1	TRBD1	TRBV7-8	NA	CASSRGDRGLALSAFF	TGTGCCAGCTCAAGGGGGGACAGGGGTCTTGCTCTCTCCGCTTTCTTT
TRBJ2-7	NA	TRBV11-2	NA	CASNPGGARSYEQYF	TGTGCCAGCAACCCCGGGGGAGCCCGCTCCTACGAGCAGTACTTC
TRBJ2-2	NA	TRBV28	NA	CASSLRMGKGSGELFF	TGTGCCAGCAGTTTAAGAATGGGGAAGGGGTCCGGGGAGCTGTTTTTT
TRBJ1-2	NA	TRBV6-5	NA	CATTPLSASSHGYTF	TGTGCCACCACTCCCCTCAGCGCAAGCTCCCATGGCTACACCTTC
TRBJ2-7	TRBD2	TRBV5-1	NA	CASSRATSPGYEQYF	TGCGCCAGCAGCAGGGCGACTAGCCCCGGCTACGAGCAGTACTTC
TRBJ2-6	NA	TRBV5-1	NA	CASSLSGSTGANVLTF	TGCGCCAGCAGCTTGTCCGGTAGCACTGGGGCCAACGTCCTGACTTTC
TRBJ2-7	NA	TRBV3-1/TRBV3-2	NA	CASSHGSANEQYF	TGTGCCAGCAGCCACGGGTCAGCCAACGAGCAGTACTTC
TRBJ1-3	TRBD1	TRBV7-6	NA	CASSFRGHGNTIYF	TGTGCCAGCAGCTTCAGGGGGCACGGAAACACCATATATTTT
TRBJ1-1	NA	TRBV5-6	NA	CASSLPGQYMNTEAFF	TGTGCCAGCAGCTTGCCGGGACAATACATGAACACTGAAGCTTTCTTT
TRBJ2-5	TRBD2	TRBV4-3	NA	CASSQAWGGTQYF	TGCGCCAGCAGCCAAGCATGGGGGGGGACCCAGTACTTC
TRBJ1-3	NA	TRBV18	few	CASSPQTGSGNTIYF	TGTGCCAGCTCACCGCAGACAGGCTCTGGAAACACCATATATTTT